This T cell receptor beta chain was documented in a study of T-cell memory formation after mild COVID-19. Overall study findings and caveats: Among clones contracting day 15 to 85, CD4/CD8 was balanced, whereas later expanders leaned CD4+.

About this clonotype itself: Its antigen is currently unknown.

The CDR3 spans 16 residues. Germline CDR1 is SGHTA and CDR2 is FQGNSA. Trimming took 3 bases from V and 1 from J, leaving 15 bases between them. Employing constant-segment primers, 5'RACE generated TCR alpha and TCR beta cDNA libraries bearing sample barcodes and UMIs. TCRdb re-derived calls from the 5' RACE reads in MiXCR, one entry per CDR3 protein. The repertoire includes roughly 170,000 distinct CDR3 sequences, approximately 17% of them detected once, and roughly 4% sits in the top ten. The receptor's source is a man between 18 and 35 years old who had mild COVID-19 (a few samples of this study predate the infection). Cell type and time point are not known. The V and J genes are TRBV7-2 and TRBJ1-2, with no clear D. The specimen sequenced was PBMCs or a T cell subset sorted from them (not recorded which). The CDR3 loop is CASSFLRAAFNYGYTF. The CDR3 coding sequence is TGTGCCAGCAGCTTTCTCCGGGCGGCATTTAACTATGGCTACACCTTC.